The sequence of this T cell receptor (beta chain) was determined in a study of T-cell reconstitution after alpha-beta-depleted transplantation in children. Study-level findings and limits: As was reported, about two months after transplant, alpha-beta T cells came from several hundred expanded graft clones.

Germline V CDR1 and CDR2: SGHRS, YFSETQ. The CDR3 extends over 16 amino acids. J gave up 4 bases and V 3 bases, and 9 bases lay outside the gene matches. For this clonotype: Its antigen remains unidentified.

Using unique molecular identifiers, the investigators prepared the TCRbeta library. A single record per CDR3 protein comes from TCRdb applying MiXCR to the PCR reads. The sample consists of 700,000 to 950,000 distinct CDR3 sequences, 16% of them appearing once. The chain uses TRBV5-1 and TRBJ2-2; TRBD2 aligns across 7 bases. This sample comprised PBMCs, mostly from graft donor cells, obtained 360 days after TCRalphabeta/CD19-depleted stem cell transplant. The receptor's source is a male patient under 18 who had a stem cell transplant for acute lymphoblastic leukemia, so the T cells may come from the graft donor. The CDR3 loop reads CASSSRRAGSTGELFF. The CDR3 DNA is TGCGCCAGCAGCTCCCGACGAGCGGGGAGCACCGGGGAGCTGTTTTTT.